The clone carrying this T cell receptor beta chain came up a few times. The antigen is undetermined. This sample is part of a study of T cell responses to AZD1222 COVID-19 vaccine. Points from the study as a whole: A reported finding is that nearly half of spike-specific TCRs target unmutated variant regions. Increased Spike-specific TCR breadth and depth were observed after two AZD1222 doses. All repertoire sampling was performed exclusively after the peak T cell response. Just a handful of people given AZD1222 tested seropositive at baseline.

V was clipped by 6 bases and J by 3 bases, with 11 bases between them. The CDR3 runs to 13 residues. Using immunoSEQ multiplex PCR, the repertoire was profiled, and TCRdb retains in-frame clones only, with some absent. Among 150,000 or so clones, 89% were seen once, and the ten largest hold 5.1%. The chain joins TRBV12-3 or TRBV12-4 to TRBJ1-1, with a weak D call TRBD1 (5 bases). The TCR originated in an adult in good health. The starting material was peripheral blood, obtained on day 0 of AZD1222 vaccination. The CDR3 loop reads CASRKTAYTEAFF. DNA for the CDR3: TGTGCCAGCAGGAAGACAGCCTACACTGAAGCTTTCTTT.